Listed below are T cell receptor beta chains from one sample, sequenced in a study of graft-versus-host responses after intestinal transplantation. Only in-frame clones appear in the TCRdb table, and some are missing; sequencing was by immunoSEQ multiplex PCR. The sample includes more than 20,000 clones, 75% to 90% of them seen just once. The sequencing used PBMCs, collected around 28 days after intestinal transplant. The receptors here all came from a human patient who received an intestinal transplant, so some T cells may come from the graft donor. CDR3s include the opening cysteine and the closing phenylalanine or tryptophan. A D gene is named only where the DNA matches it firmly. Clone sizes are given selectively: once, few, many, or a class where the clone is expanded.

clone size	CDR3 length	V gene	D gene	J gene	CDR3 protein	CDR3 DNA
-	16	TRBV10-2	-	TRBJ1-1	CASHSGILASNTEAFF	TGCGCCAGCCATTCCGGTATTTTGGCGTCGAACACTGAAGCTTTCTTT
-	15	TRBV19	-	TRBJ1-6	CASSSFQGINSPLHF	TGTGCCAGTAGTTCTTTCCAGGGGATTAATTCACCCCTCCACTTT
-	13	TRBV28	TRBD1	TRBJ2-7	CASSFQGAYEQYF	TGTGCCAGCAGTTTCCAGGGGGCCTACGAGCAGTACTTC
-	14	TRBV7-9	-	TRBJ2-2	CASSLGGATGELFF	TGTGCCAGCAGCTTAGGGGGGGCCACCGGGGAGCTGTTTTTT
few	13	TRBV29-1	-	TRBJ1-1	CSHQKALNTEAFF	TGCAGCCATCAAAAGGCGCTGAACACTGAAGCTTTCTTT
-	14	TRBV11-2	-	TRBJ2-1	CASSLARVNNEQFF	TGTGCCAGCAGCTTAGCTAGGGTAAACAATGAGCAGTTCTTC
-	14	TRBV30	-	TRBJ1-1	CAWSTGDVNTEAFF	TGTGCCTGGAGTACGGGGGACGTGAACACTGAAGCTTTCTTT
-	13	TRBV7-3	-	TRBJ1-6	CASSLDRNSPLHF	TGTGCCAGCAGCCTCGACCGGAATTCACCCCTCCACTTT
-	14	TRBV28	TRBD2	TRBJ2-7	CASTRGVGGAEQYF	TGTGCCAGCACCCGTGGGGTGGGAGGGGCCGAGCAGTACTTC
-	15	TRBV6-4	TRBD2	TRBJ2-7	CASSDSGTRDYEQYF	TGTGCCAGCAGTGACTCCGGGACTAGGGACTACGAGCAGTACTTC
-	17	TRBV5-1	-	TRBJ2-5	CASSLAKGRQYQETQYF	TGCGCCAGCAGCTTGGCCAAGGGACGACAGTACCAAGAGACCCAGTACTTC
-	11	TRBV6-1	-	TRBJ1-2	CASSGHYGYTF	TGTGCCAGCAGTGGACACTATGGCTACACCTTC
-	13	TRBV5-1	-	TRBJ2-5	CASSLGEQETQYF	TGCGCCAGCAGCTTGGGGGAACAAGAGACCCAGTACTTC
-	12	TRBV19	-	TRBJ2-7	CASSMTKYEQYF	TGTGCCAGTAGTATGACGAAGTACGAGCAGTACTTC
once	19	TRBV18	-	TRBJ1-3	CASSPPRREASFSGNTIYF	TGTGCCAGCTCACCACCGCGCAGGGAGGCGTCTTTCTCTGGAAACACCATATATTTT
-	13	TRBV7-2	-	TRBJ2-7	CASSRDPEGEQYF	TGTGCCAGCAGCCGGGACCCCGAAGGAGAGCAGTACTTC
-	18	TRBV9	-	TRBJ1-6	CASSVGSAAPNYNSPLHF	TGTGCCAGCAGCGTAGGAAGCGCTGCCCCCAACTATAATTCACCCCTCCACTTT
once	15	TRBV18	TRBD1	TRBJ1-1	CASSFLGQLNTEAFF	TGTGCCAGCTCATTTTTGGGACAGCTGAACACTGAAGCTTTCTTT